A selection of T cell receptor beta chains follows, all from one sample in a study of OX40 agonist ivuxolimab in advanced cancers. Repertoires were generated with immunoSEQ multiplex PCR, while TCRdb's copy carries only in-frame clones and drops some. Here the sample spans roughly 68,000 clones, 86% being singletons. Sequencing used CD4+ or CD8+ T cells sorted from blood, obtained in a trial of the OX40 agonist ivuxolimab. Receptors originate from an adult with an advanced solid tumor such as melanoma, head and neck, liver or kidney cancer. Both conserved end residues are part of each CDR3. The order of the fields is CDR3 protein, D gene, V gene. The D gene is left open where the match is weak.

CDR3 protein: CASSSDTSLSYEQYF
D gene: .
V gene: TRBV5-1

CDR3 protein: CSVTGQKSSYNEQFF
D gene: .
V gene: TRBV29-1

CDR3 protein: CASTRGSANYGYTF
D gene: .
V gene: TRBV6-5

CDR3 protein: CASSLRTGGPVGELFF
D gene: TRBD1
V gene: TRBV27

CDR3 protein: CASTWTGNTEAFF
D gene: TRBD1
V gene: TRBV7-3

CDR3 protein: CASSNPQGEQFF
D gene: .
V gene: TRBV10-2

CDR3 protein: CASGGGNTGELFF
D gene: .
V gene: TRBV6-5

CDR3 protein: CASSPKEGNTIYF
D gene: .
V gene: TRBV18

CDR3 protein: CSVEGGRGTDTQYF
D gene: TRBD1
V gene: TRBV29-1

CDR3 protein: CASMARRGTGNYGYTF
D gene: .
V gene: TRBV19

CDR3 protein: CASSQDPGSTGELFF
D gene: .
V gene: TRBV4-3

CDR3 protein: CASSFRGQQPQHF
D gene: TRBD1
V gene: TRBV7-2

CDR3 protein: CASSLISTANIQYF
D gene: .
V gene: TRBV7-9

CDR3 protein: CASSYGGTGELFF
D gene: .
V gene: TRBV6-5

CDR3 protein: CASSARGGETQYF
D gene: .
V gene: TRBV9

CDR3 protein: CASSSRNTGNDEKLFF
D gene: .
V gene: TRBV11-2

CDR3 protein: CASSPFPRPGDEQFF
D gene: .
V gene: TRBV7-2

CDR3 protein: CASSPGTVALEQYF
D gene: TRBD1
V gene: TRBV11-2

CDR3 protein: CASSFSGGTTEAFF
D gene: .
V gene: TRBV7-3

CDR3 protein: CAGGQGKTGELFF
D gene: TRBD1
V gene: TRBV7-9

CDR3 protein: CASSRTGELFF
D gene: .
V gene: TRBV18

CDR3 protein: CASSSPPTGVASEQYF
D gene: .
V gene: TRBV11-3

CDR3 protein: CAWTGQANSPLHF
D gene: TRBD1
V gene: TRBV30

CDR3 protein: CASSHDRGNTIYF
D gene: .
V gene: TRBV27